The rows below give T cell receptor beta chains drawn from one sample of a study of blood T cell repertoires in COVID-19. The method was immunoSEQ multiplex PCR; TCRdb's version includes in-frame clones alone and lacks a portion of them. The data show about 200,000 clones, about 85% seen once. Sequences were obtained from peripheral blood. The receptors stem from a woman older than 75 with acute or convalescent COVID-19. Each CDR3 is given with its conserved first and last residue. Each record gives: clone size, D gene, J gene, V gene, CDR3 DNA, CDR3 protein. The D gene is left open where the match is weak. Some rows have no size entry. The others give once, few or many, or a class for an expanded clone.

clone size: -; D gene: -; J gene: TRBJ2-1; V gene: TRBV7-9; CDR3 DNA: TGTGCCAGCAGCTTAGGGTCCTCGGGTTATGAGCAGTTCTTC; CDR3 protein: CASSLGSSGYEQFF
clone size: -; D gene: -; J gene: TRBJ2-1; V gene: TRBV9; CDR3 DNA: TGTGCCAGCAGCGTAGGGCGGGAGGGCCAGGGGGCACACTTCTTC; CDR3 protein: CASSVGREGQGAHFF
clone size: -; D gene: -; J gene: TRBJ1-5; V gene: TRBV11-2; CDR3 DNA: TGTGCCAGCAGCTATACGGGCAATCAGCCCCAGCATTTT; CDR3 protein: CASSYTGNQPQHF
clone size: -; D gene: TRBD2; J gene: TRBJ2-1; V gene: TRBV19; CDR3 DNA: TGTGCCAGTAGTATCCGACTAGCGGGAGGGTTATACAATGAGCAGTTCTTC; CDR3 protein: CASSIRLAGGLYNEQFF
clone size: -; D gene: TRBD1; J gene: TRBJ2-3; V gene: TRBV4-1; CDR3 DNA: TGCGCCAGCAGCCAGACAGGGAATACGCAGTATTTT; CDR3 protein: CASSQTGNTQYF
clone size: -; D gene: TRBD1; J gene: TRBJ2-2; V gene: TRBV30; CDR3 DNA: TGTGCCTGGAGCCGGGACAGACTATCCGGGGAGCTGTTTTTT; CDR3 protein: CAWSRDRLSGELFF
clone size: -; D gene: -; J gene: TRBJ1-1; V gene: TRBV28; CDR3 DNA: TGTGCCAGCAGTTATACGAGGGCCGAAGCTTTCTTT; CDR3 protein: CASSYTRAEAFF
clone size: -; D gene: TRBD1; J gene: TRBJ2-2; V gene: TRBV10-3; CDR3 DNA: TGTGCCATCAGTCAGATCTCAGGGGGTATCGGCGGGGAGCTGTTTTTT; CDR3 protein: CAISQISGGIGGELFF
clone size: -; D gene: -; J gene: TRBJ1-5; V gene: TRBV19; CDR3 DNA: TGTGCCAGTTGGGACAACAATCAGCCCCAGCATTTT; CDR3 protein: CASWDNNQPQHF
clone size: -; D gene: -; J gene: TRBJ2-1; V gene: TRBV4-1; CDR3 DNA: TGCGCCAGCAGCCAGTGGGGGCTCTACAATGAGCAGTTCTTC; CDR3 protein: CASSQWGLYNEQFF
clone size: -; D gene: TRBD2; J gene: TRBJ2-1; V gene: TRBV5-1; CDR3 DNA: TGCGCCAGCAGCTTTTCGACTAGCGGGAACTACAATGAGCAGTTCTTC; CDR3 protein: CASSFSTSGNYNEQFF
clone size: -; D gene: -; J gene: TRBJ1-1; V gene: TRBV7-2; CDR3 DNA: TGTGCCAGCGGATCCGCGGGACTACCAAACACTGAAGCTTTCTTT; CDR3 protein: CASGSAGLPNTEAFF
clone size: -; D gene: -; J gene: TRBJ1-1; V gene: TRBV6-5; CDR3 DNA: TGTGCCAGCAGTTACTCCGGGAATTATTTGGACACTGAAGCTTTCTTT; CDR3 protein: CASSYSGNYLDTEAFF
clone size: few; D gene: -; J gene: TRBJ2-3; V gene: TRBV29-1; CDR3 DNA: TGCAGCGTCTCCGACTTTGCAGTGGCCACAGATACGCAGTATTTT; CDR3 protein: CSVSDFAVATDTQYF
clone size: -; D gene: TRBD2; J gene: TRBJ2-7; V gene: TRBV7-2; CDR3 DNA: TGTGCCAGCAGCGCCGACGGGACTATATTCTACGAGCAGTACTTC; CDR3 protein: CASSADGTIFYEQYF
clone size: -; D gene: TRBD1; J gene: TRBJ1-5; V gene: TRBV28; CDR3 DNA: TGTGCCAGCAGTTTCATGGGGAGGGGACAGGGTAACCAGCCCCAGCATTTT; CDR3 protein: CASSFMGRGQGNQPQHF
clone size: -; D gene: TRBD2; J gene: TRBJ2-1; V gene: TRBV18; CDR3 DNA: TGTGCCAGCTCACCAAGGACTAGTAACAATGAGCAGTTCTTC; CDR3 protein: CASSPRTSNNEQFF
clone size: once; D gene: -; J gene: TRBJ2-7; V gene: TRBV6-6; CDR3 DNA: TGTGCCAGCACTATAGGACTTTCTCTGGCCTACGAGCAGTACTTC; CDR3 protein: CASTIGLSLAYEQYF
clone size: -; D gene: TRBD1; J gene: TRBJ1-4; V gene: TRBV2; CDR3 DNA: TGTGCCAGCAGTGAAATGACAGGGGCTAATGAAAAACTGTTTTTT; CDR3 protein: CASSEMTGANEKLFF
clone size: few; D gene: TRBD1; J gene: TRBJ2-7; V gene: TRBV28; CDR3 DNA: TGTGCCAGCAGGCCCTGGGGGACAGGGTCCTACGAGCAGTACTTC; CDR3 protein: CASRPWGTGSYEQYF
clone size: few; D gene: -; J gene: TRBJ1-6; V gene: TRBV27; CDR3 DNA: TGTGCCAGCAGTTTAGGGCCCCGTACTTCCCTCCACTTT; CDR3 protein: CASSLGPRTSLHF
clone size: -; D gene: -; J gene: TRBJ2-5; V gene: TRBV7-2; CDR3 DNA: TGTGCCAGCAGCTTAAGTCAGCAAGAGACCCAGTACTTC; CDR3 protein: CASSLSQQETQYF